The TCR beta chain under discussion was sequenced for a study of radiation and T cells in renal cell carcinoma. TCRdb keeps only in-frame clones here, not all; method: immunoSEQ multiplex PCR. This sample has some 81,000 clones, with around 89% found just once. Germline assignment: CDR1 LNHDA and CDR2 SQIVND (reference sequence). V trimming: 4 bases; J trimming: 8 bases; junction bases outside the gene matches: 5. The CDR3 covers 12 residues. The time point denotes: blood 4 weeks post-SBRT, at nephrectomy. Treatment in this sample: 15 Gy SBRT to primary tumor, nephrectomy 4 weeks later. The TCR comes from a woman in her seventies with renal cell carcinoma. The sequencing here drew on blood, taken from a patient whose treatment included radiotherapy and nephrectomy. The chain has TRBV19 and TRBJ2-7, with 7 bases identical to TRBD1. The CDR3 is CASSTRQGKQYF. DNA for the CDR3: TGTGCCAGTAGTACAAGACAGGGAAAGCAGTACTTC. Filled out from reference TRBV19 and TRBJ2-7, the complete variable domain reads DGGITQSPKYLFRKEGQNVTLSCEQNLNHDAMYWYRQDPGQGLRLIYYSQIVNDFQKGDIAEGYSVSREKKESFPLTVTSAQKNPTAFYLCASSTRQGKQYFGPGTRLTVT.